This T cell receptor (beta chain) was sequenced for a study of CD8 T cells in Susac syndrome. An input of about 0.5 to 1 ug of RNA was subjected to reverse transcription using random hexamers. A multiplex approach, immunoSEQ multiplex PCR, amplified TCR beta CDR3 across 54 Vbeta and 13 Jbeta. MiXCR was run by TCRdb on the immunoSEQ multiplex PCR reads, yielding one entry per CDR3 protein. The sample lists 110,000 to 150,000 distinct CDR3 sequences; about 94% were seen once. This CDR3 has 15 residues. Germline-derived CDR1 and CDR2 are SEHNR and FQNEAQ (reference sequence). Unmatched junction bases numbered 8, after V lost 5 bases and J lost 3 bases. As for this clonotype: Given the absence of the conserved phenylalanine or tryptophan at the CDR3 end, a read error is likely.

V gene TRBV7-9 combines with J gene TRBJ1-2, with TRBD1 matching over 8 bases. The receptor was isolated from a human donor in good health. Sequenced material: CD8+ T cells from PBMCs. CDR3 in amino acids: CASSHAAGGDYGYTL. CDR3 coding DNA: TGTGCCAGCAGCCACGCCGCAGGGGGCGACTATGGCTACACCCTC.